This T cell receptor (beta chain) was captured by sequencing in a study of blood T cells in healthy people across ages. Ranging in age from about 6 to 95, the donors were healthy Caucasian individuals from Russia. With a J-beta primer mix and a sample-barcoded 5' primer, a second PCR ran roughly 6 to 12 cycles. TCRdb reprocessed the 5' RACE reads via MiXCR and lists one record per CDR3 protein. This table holds more than 900,000 distinct CDR3 sequences, 25% to 30% found once. In regard to this clonotype: Its antigen is still unknown.

Points from the study as a whole: Age brought a roughly linear fall in TCR beta diversity measured per million T cells.

This CDR3 spans 15 amino acids. Trimming took 4 bases from V and 0 from J, leaving 11 bases between them. CDR1 and CDR2 (germline): MDHEN, SYDVKM. Separately, the same data were catalogued under a study of T cells of mothers and their children. That investigation notes: There were over 8 million TCR beta CDR3 reads from each mother and about 3 million from each child. Related mother and child pairs showed slightly greater overlap (not significant) than unrelated pairs did.

This chain uses TRBV28 with TRBJ2-3; D may correspond to TRBD1 or TRBD2 (6 bases each). Sequenced: blood. The receptor was isolated from a woman in her thirties or forties in good health. For the CDR3, the DNA is TGTGCCAGCAGTTCGGGGGCCCTGAGCACAGATACGCAGTATTTT. Translating gives CASSSGALSTDTQYF.